These 30 T cell receptor beta chains share one sample of origin, sequenced in a study of identical twins. Via MiXCR, TCRdb re-called the 5' RACE reads, giving one row per CDR3 protein. The sample includes about 790,000 distinct CDR3 sequences, 15% to 20% of them seen just once. This sample also belongs to another study, concerning T cells expressing NK-cell markers.

The sequencing sample was made of PBMCs. All receptors derive from a woman aged 18-29 years in good health.

The V call is TRBV12-3 or TRBV12-4, the J call TRBJ1-5; D remains ambiguous. V lost 5 bases and J 7 bases, leaving 18 bases between the germline ends. The CDR3 is 15 residues long. CDR3 sequence (DNA): TGTGCCAGCAGTCTCCTCCTAGGGAGGGAGCAGCCCCAGCATTTT. This encodes CASSLLLGREQPQHF.

The chain employs TRBV19 and TRBJ2-3; 9 bases align to TRBD2. From germline, CDR1 is LNHDA and CDR2 SQIVND (reference sequence). Trimming cost V 2 bases and J 0 bases; bases outside gene matches: 12. The CDR3 covers 19 residues. The CDR3 DNA sequence: TGTGCCAGTAGTATATGGGGGACTAGCCCGAGTGCTAGCACAGATACGCAGTATTTT. This encodes CASSIWGTSPSASTDTQYF.

The table lists this clonotype with a few counts. The chain recombines TRBV5-1 with TRBJ2-7; D is uncertain. The CDR3 totals 13 residues. Germline V lookup: CDR1 SGHRS, CDR2 YFSETQ. V was cut by 0 bases and J by 5 bases, with 9 bases left in between. CDR3 protein: CASSLVEDDEQYF. The CDR3 DNA sequence: TGCGCCAGCAGCTTGGTAGAAGATGACGAGCAGTACTTC.

This clonotype was found a few times. The gene calls are TRBV9 and TRBJ2-7; 10 nucleotides match TRBD2. This CDR3 region has 17 residues. The trim removed 0 bases at V and 4 bases at J, leaving 10 bases unmatched. Germline V gene data show CDR1 as SGDLS and CDR2 as YYNGEE. CDR3 nucleotide sequence: TGTGCCAGCAGCGTAGGGTTAGGGCTAGCGGGAGTATACGAGCAGTACTTC. Translated: CASSVGLGLAGVYEQYF.

This clonotype was detected only a few times. V and J are TRBV6-2 or TRBV6-3 and TRBJ2-1; 7 nucleotides agree with TRBD2. The length of the CDR3 is 16 residues. Per germline, CDR1 MNHEY and CDR2 SVGEGT. V was clipped by 6 bases and J by 8 bases; unmatched bases: 16. The CDR3 loop reads CASSRQRSGILDEQFF. CDR3 sequence (DNA): TGTGCCAGCAGCCGACAACGGAGCGGGATTCTCGATGAGCAGTTCTTC.

This chain joins TRBV4-1 and TRBJ1-2; D is ambiguous. Germline V gives CDR1 MGHRA, CDR2 YSYEKL. The CDR3 covers 14 residues. Trimming pared 1 base from V and 7 bases from J, leaving 13 bases between. The CDR3, as DNA: TGCGCCAGCAGCCAAGTTTTGTCAGGCTCTGGCTACACCTTC. Its translation: CASSQVLSGSGYTF.

This clonotype was seen a few times. V gene TRBV7-9 combines with J gene TRBJ2-2, with D hard to call. V shed 1 base and J shed 10 bases, with 7 bases lying between them. Per the germline V gene, CDR1 is SEHNR and CDR2 is FQNEAQ (reference sequence). The CDR3 consists of 12 residues. The CDR3 region has the DNA TGTGCCAGCAGCTTAGGCGCGGTGGAGCTGTTTTTT. It translates to CASSLGAVELFF.

This clonotype has more than one count but fewer than ten. This sequence joins TRBV10-3 and TRBJ2-7; 10 bases align to TRBD1. After removal of 2 bases from V and 6 bases from J, the junction contained 10 bases not matched to a gene. Germline CDR1 ENHRY, CDR2 SYGVKD. The CDR3 is 16 amino acids. The CDR3 sequence: CAISETLRQGAFEQYF. In DNA form, the CDR3 reads TGTGCCATCAGTGAGACTCTAAGACAGGGGGCGTTCGAGCAGTACTTC.

This clonotype has a handful of counts. J is TRBJ2-2 and V is TRBV7-2; D is unclear. There are 12 residues in the CDR3. Germline values: CDR1 SGHTA, CDR2 FQGNSA. V was shortened by 1 base and J by 7 bases, with 4 bases between the two germline ends. The CDR3 DNA follows: TGTGCCAGCAGCTTAGTGCACGGGGAGCTGTTTTTT. Translating it yields CASSLVHGELFF.

This clonotype occurred a few times. No conserved phenylalanine or tryptophan is present at the end of the CDR3, so a read error is the likely explanation. The DNA is left out, because the CDR3 cannot be placed on it with certainty; the CDR3 is given as TCRdb lists it. V gene TRBV20-1 combines with J gene TRBJ2-3; TRBD2 was called by the table and not checked on the DNA. Germline lookup yields CDR1 DFQATT and CDR2 SNEGSKA (reference sequence). The CDR3 extends over 12 residues, inclusive of both ends. CDR3 residues: CSARAPGTPYWV.

This clonotype was seen a handful of times. The chain has TRBV20-1 and TRBJ1-2, with 10 positions matching TRBD1. Germline-derived CDR1 and CDR2 are DFQATT and SNEGSKA (reference sequence). The CDR3 is 16 amino acids. Losses at the gene ends were 5 bases for V and 8 bases for J; bases not matched to a gene: 17. Here the CDR3 reads CSAAYRPGTGAAGYTF. In DNA, the CDR3 is TGCAGTGCTGCATACAGACCCGGGACAGGGGCGGCAGGCTACACCTTC.

This clonotype was observed a handful of times. The rearrangement uses TRBV15 and TRBJ2-7, with 11 bases lining up with TRBD1. Germline CDR1 reads LNHNV; CDR2 reads YYDKDF (reference sequence). This CDR3 contains 16 residues. J was trimmed by 3 bases and V by 5 bases; bases with no gene match: 9. The CDR3 sequence: CATSGTGGGSIYEQYF. In DNA form, the CDR3 reads TGTGCCACCAGCGGGACAGGGGGAGGCTCCATCTACGAGCAGTACTTC.

CDR3: CSGGQVGGEQYF. In DNA form, the CDR3 reads TGCAGCGGCGGACAGGTTGGGGGCGAGCAGTACTTC. The chain recombines TRBV29-1 with TRBJ2-7; 7 bases are shared with TRBD1. The CDR3 has 12 amino acids. After removal of 7 bases from V and 6 bases from J, the junction contained 9 bases not matched to a gene. Per germline, CDR1 SQVTM and CDR2 ANQGSEA.

The V gene is TRBV5-1, the J gene TRBJ2-7; TRBD2 matches 9 bases. The germline gives CDR1 SGHRS, CDR2 YFSETQ. Trimming at V came to 0 bases and at J to 2 bases, leaving 6 bases not matched to a gene. The CDR3 contains 16 residues. The DNA of the CDR3 is TGCGCCAGCAGCTTGGCCCCGACTAGCGGTACCTACGAGCAGTACTTC. It yields the protein CASSLAPTSGTYEQYF.

The chain employs TRBV7-8 and TRBJ2-1, with TRBD2 identical over 8 bases. The V gene end was trimmed by 2 bases and the J gene end by 7 bases; junction bases not matched to a gene: 4. The CDR3 contains 14 residues. Germline V gives CDR1 SGHVS, CDR2 FQNEAQ. The CDR3 DNA sequence: TGTGCCAGCAGCTTAAGCGGGAGTATTAATGAGCAGTTCTTC. It is translated as CASSLSGSINEQFF. Filled out from reference TRBV7-8 and TRBJ2-1, the complete variable domain reads GAGVSQSPRYKVAKRGQDVALRCDPISGHVSLFWYQQALGQGPEFLTYFQNEAQLDKSGLPSDRFFAERPEGSVSTLKIQRTQQEDSAVYLCASSLSGSINEQFFGPGTRLTVL.

This clonotype was seen a handful of times. This chain uses TRBV12-3 or TRBV12-4 with TRBJ2-1; perhaps TRBD1 as D (5 bases). Trimming removed 3 bases at V and 0 bases at J, with 15 bases between. This CDR3 is 17 amino acids long. The CDR3 loop reads CASSLIRGRSSYNEQFF. The DNA for the CDR3 is TGTGCCAGCAGTTTGATTAGGGGCCGCAGCTCCTACAATGAGCAGTTCTTC.

This clonotype was seen a few times. This chain connects TRBV5-1 to TRBJ2-7; D tentatively reads TRBD1 or TRBD2 (6 bases each). In germline, CDR1 is SGHRS, CDR2 YFSETQ. The CDR3 has 15 amino acids. Trimming left V 4 bases short and J 7 bases short, with 21 bases between. The CDR3 bases are TGCGCCAGCAGCCCGGAGGGGGAGTCCTCGCGAGAGCAGTACTTC. Its translation: CASSPEGESSREQYF.

The table lists this clonotype with a few counts. V gene TRBV6-6 combines with J gene TRBJ1-5; 7 bases are a match to TRBD1. This CDR3 has 13 amino acids. J was trimmed by 9 bases and V by 6 bases; bases with no gene match: 8. CDR1 MNHNY and CDR2 SVGAGI come from the germline V gene (reference sequence). CDR3 sequence: CASSPTGWGPQHF. CDR3 nucleotide sequence: TGTGCCAGCAGCCCGACAGGGTGGGGGCCCCAGCATTTT.

This clonotype has more than one count but fewer than ten. V gene TRBV20-1 combines with J gene TRBJ1-6; 9 nucleotides align to TRBD1. Trimming cost V 3 bases and J 7 bases; bases outside gene matches: 7. Germline V lookup: CDR1 DFQATT, CDR2 SNEGSKA (reference sequence). This CDR3 has 15 amino acids. CDR3 in amino acids: CSASIQTGGNSPLHF. For the CDR3, the DNA is TGCAGTGCTAGTATCCAGACAGGGGGGAATTCACCCCTCCACTTT.

The J gene is TRBJ2-3, the V gene TRBV5-1; the D gene is possibly TRBD1 (5 bases). CDR1 and CDR2 from the germline V gene are SGHRS and YFSETQ. V shed 0 bases and J shed 6 bases, with 14 bases lying between them. The CDR3 consists of 15 residues. The chain's CDR3 is CASSLGLVGHDTQYF. For the CDR3, the DNA is TGCGCCAGCAGCTTGGGGCTAGTGGGGCACGATACGCAGTATTTT.

The V gene is TRBV6-1, the J gene TRBJ2-2, with D possibly TRBD2 on 5 matching bases. V was cut by 7 bases and J by 2 bases, with 11 bases left in between. This CDR3 is 14 amino acids long. Germline V lookup: CDR1 MNHNS, CDR2 SASEGT. Here the CDR3 reads CASNLGENTGELFF. CDR3 coding DNA: TGTGCCAGCAATCTCGGGGAAAACACCGGGGAGCTGTTTTTT.

This chain links TRBV12-3 or TRBV12-4 with TRBJ2-1; D gene ambiguous. Between the trimmed V and J ends, which lost 5 bases and 7 bases, there was a span of 6 bases. The CDR3 runs 11 residues. CDR3 residues: CASSGWNEQFF. In nucleotides, the CDR3 is TGTGCCAGCAGTGGATGGAATGAGCAGTTCTTC.

This clonotype was recorded a few times. V gene TRBV12-3 or TRBV12-4 combines with J gene TRBJ2-1; TRBD2 agrees at 10 bases. Unmatched junction bases numbered 9, after V lost 5 bases and J lost 5 bases. The CDR3 consists of 16 residues. The CDR3 is CASSNPAGGPHNEQFF. In DNA form, the CDR3 reads TGTGCCAGCAGTAACCCAGCGGGAGGGCCGCACAATGAGCAGTTCTTC.

This clonotype came up a few times. The chain joins TRBV7-8 to TRBJ2-2; 7 bases agree with TRBD2. V lost 5 bases, J lost 8 bases, and 5 bases stayed unmatched. CDR1 SGHVS and CDR2 FQNEAQ come from the germline V gene. The CDR3 runs 13 residues. The CDR3 DNA follows: TGTGCCAGCAGCCGACTAGCAGCTGGGGAGCTGTTTTTT. Translated, it gives CASSRLAAGELFF.

This clonotype was detected only a few times. This sequence joins TRBV29-1 and TRBJ2-3; D possibly uses TRBD1 or TRBD2 (6 bases each). The CDR3 runs to 12 residues. The V gene lost 6 bases and the J gene lost 2 bases, with 9 bases spanning the gap. Per germline, CDR1 SQVTM and CDR2 ANQGSEA. The DNA for the CDR3 is TGCAGCGTCTCGGGGGCCACAGATACGCAGTATTTT. Translating gives CSVSGATDTQYF.

The V gene is TRBV2, the J gene TRBJ2-1; 11 nucleotides align to TRBD2. The CDR3 is made up of 15 amino acids. V lost 8 bases, J lost 5 bases, and 8 bases stayed unmatched. Looked up from germline, CDR1 is SNHLY and CDR2 is FYNNEI. CDR3 region: CASPRLAGSNNEQFF. The CDR3 region has the DNA TGTGCCAGCCCCAGACTAGCGGGGTCAAACAATGAGCAGTTCTTC.

This clonotype was recorded a few times. The chain is built from TRBV6-5 and TRBJ2-7; TRBD2 agrees at 7 bases. The length of the CDR3 is 15 residues. V lost 2 bases, J lost 4 bases, and 8 bases stayed unmatched. Germline V CDR1 and CDR2: MNHEY, SVGAGI. Here the CDR3 DNA reads TGTGCCAGCAGTTACGAGAGCGGGGCCCATTACGAGCAGTACTTC. Its protein is CASSYESGAHYEQYF.

The CDR3 sequence: CASSLGLAGYYEQYF. The CDR3 coding sequence is TGCGCCAGCAGCTTGGGACTAGCCGGTTACTACGAGCAGTACTTC. V is TRBV5-1 and J is TRBJ2-7, with 7 bases fitting TRBD2. The CDR3 spans 15 residues. Germline V gene sequence: CDR1 SGHRS, CDR2 YFSETQ. The V gene end was trimmed by 0 bases and the J gene end by 3 bases; junction bases not matched to a gene: 6.

This chain joins TRBV7-6 and TRBJ1-5; a weak D match, TRBD1 (6 bases). This CDR3 has 15 amino acids. Trimming pared 3 bases from V and 1 base from J, leaving 10 bases between. Germline V gene sequence: CDR1 SGHVS, CDR2 FNYEAQ. This CDR3 is CASSFLQGSNQPQHF. In DNA, the CDR3 is TGTGCCAGCAGCTTTTTACAGGGAAGCAATCAGCCCCAGCATTTT.

This clonotype was observed a handful of times. This chain links TRBV5-1 with TRBJ2-1; 10 nucleotides match TRBD1. The germline V gene has CDR1 SGHRS and CDR2 YFSETQ. The ends lost 6 bases at V and 4 bases at J; junction bases unmatched: 7. There are 15 residues in the CDR3. CDR3 bases: TGCGCCAGCACAGAACCGGGACAGGGGTACAATGAGCAGTTCTTC. Translation: CASTEPGQGYNEQFF.